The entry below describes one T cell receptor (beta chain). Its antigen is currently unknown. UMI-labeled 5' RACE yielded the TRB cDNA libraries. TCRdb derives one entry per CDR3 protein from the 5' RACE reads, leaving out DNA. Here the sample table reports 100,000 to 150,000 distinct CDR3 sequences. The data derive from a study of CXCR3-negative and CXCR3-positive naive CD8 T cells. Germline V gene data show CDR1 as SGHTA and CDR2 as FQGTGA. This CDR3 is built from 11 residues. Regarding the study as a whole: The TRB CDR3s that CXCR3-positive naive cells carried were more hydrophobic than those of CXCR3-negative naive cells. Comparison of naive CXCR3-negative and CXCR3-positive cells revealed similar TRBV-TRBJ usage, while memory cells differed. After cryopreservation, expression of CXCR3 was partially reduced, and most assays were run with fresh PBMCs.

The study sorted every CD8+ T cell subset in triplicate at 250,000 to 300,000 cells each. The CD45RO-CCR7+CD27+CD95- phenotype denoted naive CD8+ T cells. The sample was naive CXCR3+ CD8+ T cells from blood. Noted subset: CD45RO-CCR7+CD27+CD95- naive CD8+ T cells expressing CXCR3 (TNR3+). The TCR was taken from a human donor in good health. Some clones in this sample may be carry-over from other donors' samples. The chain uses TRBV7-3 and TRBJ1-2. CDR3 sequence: CASSLNYGYTF.